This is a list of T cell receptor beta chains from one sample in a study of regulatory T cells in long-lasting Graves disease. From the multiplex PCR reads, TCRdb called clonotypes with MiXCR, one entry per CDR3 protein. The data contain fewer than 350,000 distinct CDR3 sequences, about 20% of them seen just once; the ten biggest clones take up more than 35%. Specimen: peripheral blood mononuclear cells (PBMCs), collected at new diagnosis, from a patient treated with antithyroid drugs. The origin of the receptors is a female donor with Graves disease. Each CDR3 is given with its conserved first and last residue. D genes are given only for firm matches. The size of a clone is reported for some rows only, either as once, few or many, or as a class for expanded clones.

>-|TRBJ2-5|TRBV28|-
TGTGCCAGCAGTTTATTTATCCAGGGGAAGGAAGAGGCCCAGTACTTC
CASSLFIQGKEEAQYF
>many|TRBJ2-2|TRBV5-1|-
TGCGCCAGCACCACGGGCCCCGGGGAGCTGTTTTTT
CASTTGPGELFF
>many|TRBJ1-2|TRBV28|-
TGTGCCAGCAGCCTGGCTACAGAAAACTATGGCTACACCTTC
CASSLATENYGYTF
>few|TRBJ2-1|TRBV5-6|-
TGTGCCAGCAGCTTGGGGACAGCCACTCACAATGAGCAGTTCTTC
CASSLGTATHNEQFF
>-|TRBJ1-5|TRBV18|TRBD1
TGTGCCAGCTCACCAGTAAGGGACAGTATTCAAAGCAATCAGCCCCAGCATTTT
CASSPVRDSIQSNQPQHF
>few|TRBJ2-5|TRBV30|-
TGTGCCTGGAGTGTGTTAGCGAGCCAGGGGACCCAGTACTTC
CAWSVLASQGTQYF
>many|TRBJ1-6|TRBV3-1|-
TGTGCCAGCAGCCAAGTTGTATCCGACTCACCCCTCCACTTT
CASSQVVSDSPLHF
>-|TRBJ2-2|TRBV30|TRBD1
TGTGCCTGGAGTATTCTGGACAGGGTCGGAGTCGGGGAGCTGTTTTTT
CAWSILDRVGVGELFF
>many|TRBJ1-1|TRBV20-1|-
TGCAGCGCTAGAGATAACCTCATGAACACTGAAGCTTTCTTT
CSARDNLMNTEAFF
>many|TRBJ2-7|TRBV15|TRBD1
TGTGCCACCAGCAGGCAGACAGGGTACGAGCAGTACTTC
CATSRQTGYEQYF
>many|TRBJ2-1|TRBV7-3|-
TGTGCCAGCAGCTTAGTAGTTGGTAACGGGATTGAGCAGTTCTTC
CASSLVVGNGIEQFF
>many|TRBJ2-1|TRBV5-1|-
TGCGCCAGCAGCTTGGACAGGTATCAGTTCTTC
CASSLDRYQFF
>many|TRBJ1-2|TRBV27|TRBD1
TGTGCCAGCAGTTTTGGGGGGGGACAGAATGGCTACACCTTC
CASSFGGGQNGYTF
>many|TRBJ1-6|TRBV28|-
TGTGCCAGCAGTCGAGGTGGGGTTTCACCCCTCCACTTT
CASSRGGVSPLHF
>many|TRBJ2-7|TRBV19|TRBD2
TGTGCCAGTAGCTCGGAGCGGCGGGGGTACGAGCAGTACTTC
CASSSERRGYEQYF
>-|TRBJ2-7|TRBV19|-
TGTGCCAGTAGTCCAGACATATATTTCGAGCAGTACTTC
CASSPDIYFEQYF
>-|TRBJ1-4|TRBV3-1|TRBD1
TGTGCCAGCAGCCAAGAAGACAGGGCGGATGAAAAACTGTTTTTT
CASSQEDRADEKLFF
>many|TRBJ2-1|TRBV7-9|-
TGTGCCAGCAGCTTATCGTCTAGCTTTTATGAGCAGTTCTTC
CASSLSSSFYEQFF
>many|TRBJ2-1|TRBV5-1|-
TGCGCCAGCAGCCGAGTGGGCGACAATGAGCAGTTCTTC
CASSRVGDNEQFF
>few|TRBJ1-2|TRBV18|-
TGTGCCAGCTCACCCCTCGGTGTGGACTACACCTTC
CASSPLGVDYTF
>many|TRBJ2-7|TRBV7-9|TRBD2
TGTGCCAGCAGCCACCTATGGGAGCGGGAGAGCGACGAGCAGTACTTC
CASSHLWERESDEQYF
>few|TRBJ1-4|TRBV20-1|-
TGCAGTGCTAGAGATTTGGCTCAGACTAATGAAAAACTGTTTTTT
CSARDLAQTNEKLFF
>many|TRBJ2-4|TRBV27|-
TGTGCCAGCAGTTCCCCCATTGCCAAAAACATTCAGTACTTC
CASSSPIAKNIQYF
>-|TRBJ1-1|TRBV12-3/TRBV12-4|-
TGTGCCAGCAGTAAAGGGGGTGAAGCTTTCTTT
CASSKGGEAFF
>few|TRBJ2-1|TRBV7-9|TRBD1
TGTGCCAGCAGCCTAGGACAGGGGGTCTACAATGAGCAGTTCTTC
CASSLGQGVYNEQFF
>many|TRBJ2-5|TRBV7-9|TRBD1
TGTGCCGGAGGACAGGGCGAAGAGACCCAGTACTTC
CAGGQGEETQYF
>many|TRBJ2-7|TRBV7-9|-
TGTGCCAGCAGCTCAGAGGGACACCTCTACGAGCAGTACTTC
CASSSEGHLYEQYF
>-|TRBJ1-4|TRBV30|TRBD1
TGTGCCTGGATGAAGAGGACAGGGAACAATGAAAAACTGTTTTTT
CAWMKRTGNNEKLFF
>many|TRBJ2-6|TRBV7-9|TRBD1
TGTGCCAGCAGCCCCGGGACAGGGGGCCTCTCTGGGGCCAACGTCCTGACTTTC
CASSPGTGGLSGANVLTF
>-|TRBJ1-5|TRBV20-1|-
TGCAGTGCTAGTCCTTTAGCGGGACGCACAGATACGCAGCATTTT
CSASPLAGRTDTQHF
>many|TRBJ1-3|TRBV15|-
TGTGCCACCAGCAGAGATAGGCCCGCAGGTACCGGAAACACCATATATTTT
CATSRDRPAGTGNTIYF
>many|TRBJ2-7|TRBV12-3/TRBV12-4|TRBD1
TGTGCCAGCAGCCCCGGGACAGGGGAATGGGGAAACTACGAGCAGTACTTC
CASSPGTGEWGNYEQYF
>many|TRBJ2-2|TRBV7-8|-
TGTGCCAGCACCTGGGGAGTGACCGGGGAGCTGTTTTTT
CASTWGVTGELFF
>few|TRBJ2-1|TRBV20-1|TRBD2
TGCAGTGCTAGGGGGCCTAGCGGGAGAAATGAGCAGTTCTTC
CSARGPSGRNEQFF
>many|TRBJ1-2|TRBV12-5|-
TGTGCTAGTGGTTTCAGACAGAGCTTAGAGGATGGCTACACCTTC
CASGFRQSLEDGYTF
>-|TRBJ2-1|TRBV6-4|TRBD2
TGTGCCAGCAGTGACGGAGGGACTAGCTCCTACAATGAGCAGTTCTTC
CASSDGGTSSYNEQFF
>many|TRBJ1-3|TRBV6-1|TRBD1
TGTGCCAGCATTTGGACAGGGATGGCTGGAAACACCATATATTTT
CASIWTGMAGNTIYF
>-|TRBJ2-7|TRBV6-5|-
TGTGCCAGCAGTTATGTGGGAGCCGACCTCTACGAGCAGTACTTC
CASSYVGADLYEQYF
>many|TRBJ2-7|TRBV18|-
TGTGCCAGCTCACCGAGGACAACTTACTACGAGCAGTACTTC
CASSPRTTYYEQYF
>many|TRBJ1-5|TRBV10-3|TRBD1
TGTGCCAGCCGGACAGGGGGCGATCAGCCCCAGCATTTT
CASRTGGDQPQHF
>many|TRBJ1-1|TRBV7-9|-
TGTGCCGGAACCCTCCGATTGAACACTGAAGCTTTCTTT
CAGTLRLNTEAFF
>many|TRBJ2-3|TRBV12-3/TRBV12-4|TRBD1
TGTGCCAGCAGTGCAGGACAGGGGACAGATACGCAGTATTTT
CASSAGQGTDTQYF
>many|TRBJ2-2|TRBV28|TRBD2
TGTGCCAGCAGTCCGGGGACTAGCTGGACCGGGGAGCTGTTTTTT
CASSPGTSWTGELFF
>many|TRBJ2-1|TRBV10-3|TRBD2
TGTGCCAGTAGCGGGAGGCCTAGCTCCTACAATGAGCAGTTCTTC
CASSGRPSSYNEQFF